Listed below are T cell receptor beta chains from one sample, sequenced in a study of T cells after yellow fever vaccination. TCRdb independently ran MiXCR on the 5' RACE reads; one entry per CDR3 protein. The sample carries 450,000 to 550,000 distinct CDR3 sequences, roughly 21% recorded once. The sample consisted of PBMCs, taken 15 days after the yellow fever booster vaccination. All receptors come from a man aged 25-45 years who received the YFV17D yellow fever vaccine. Both conserved end residues are part of each CDR3. D genes are given only for firm matches. Clone size is shown for a subset of rows, as once, few, many or a class of expanded clone.

>TRBV15|TRBJ2-2|TRBD1|few
TGTGCCACGCGGGACAGGGGTTCCACCGGGGAGCTGTTTTTT
CATRDRGSTGELFF
>TRBV2|TRBJ1-4|TRBD1|-
TGTGCCACCTACGCAACCACAGGGGGCATCGGTGAAAAACTGTTTTTT
CATYATTGGIGEKLFF
>TRBV4-3|TRBJ2-7|TRBD2|-
TGCGCCAGCAGCCAAGTTCTAGCGGGATTCTACGAGCAGTACTTC
CASSQVLAGFYEQYF
>TRBV5-1|TRBJ2-4|TRBD2|-
TGCGCCAGCAGCTTGGGACTAGCGGGAGGGCCGGACATTCAGTACTTC
CASSLGLAGGPDIQYF
>TRBV2|TRBJ2-5|-|-
TGTGCCAGCATTCAGGGCAGGGGGACCCAGTACTTC
CASIQGRGTQYF
>TRBV9|TRBJ2-1|-|few
TGTGCCAGCAGCGTCACTACTCCGGGACCCAAGCAGTTCTTC
CASSVTTPGPKQFF
>TRBV5-1|TRBJ1-6|TRBD1|few
TGCGCCAGCAGCAATGGACAGGTAGATTCACCCCTCCACTTT
CASSNGQVDSPLHF
>TRBV18|TRBJ1-3|-|-
TGTGCCAGCTCACCACCAATACAGGTCTCTGGAAACACCATATATTTT
CASSPPIQVSGNTIYF
>TRBV11-2|TRBJ2-3|TRBD1|few
TGTGCCAGCAGCTCGAGGACAGGGAAGGGAGATACGCAGTATTTT
CASSSRTGKGDTQYF
>TRBV20-1|TRBJ1-1|-|-
TGCAGTGCTAGAGAACAGAACACTGAAGCTTTCTTT
CSAREQNTEAFF
>TRBV7-8|TRBJ1-1|TRBD1|few
TGTGCCAGCAGCGAGGGACAGGGTTACACTGAAGCTTTCTTT
CASSEGQGYTEAFF
>TRBV29-1|TRBJ2-7|-|-
TGCAGCGTTGGGGACTGGTACGAGCAGTACTTC
CSVGDWYEQYF
>TRBV20-1|TRBJ2-1|-|few
TGCAGTGCCCCCTTGACTCTTTACAATGAGCAGTTCTTC
CSAPLTLYNEQFF
>TRBV7-2|TRBJ2-7|TRBD1|few
TGTGCCAGCGGTTGGGGACAGGGGGCGCCTCCCGAGCAGTACTTC
CASGWGQGAPPEQYF
>TRBV20-1|TRBJ2-3|-|-
TGCAGTGCTAGCCTTGACAGGGAGGGTACGCAGTATTTT
CSASLDREGTQYF
>TRBV9|TRBJ2-2|-|-
TGTGCCAGCAACCGGGGCACTGGGGACACCGGGGAGCTGTTTTTT
CASNRGTGDTGELFF
>TRBV23-1|TRBJ1-3|-|few
TGCGCCAGCAGTCAATCGCACCGAGGAGCTGGAAACACCATATATTTT
CASSQSHRGAGNTIYF
>TRBV7-8|TRBJ1-1|-|-
TGTGCCAGCAGCTTACCGGGAATGGGGATCGCTGAAGCTTTCTTT
CASSLPGMGIAEAFF
>TRBV30|TRBJ2-7|-|few
TGTGCCTGGAGTGTACTGAAGACAGAAAAGTACGAGCAGTACTTC
CAWSVLKTEKYEQYF
>TRBV29-1|TRBJ1-2|TRBD1|-
TGCAGCGTTGAGTACAGGGGAAATGGCTACACCTTC
CSVEYRGNGYTF
>TRBV10-3|TRBJ2-7|TRBD2|-
TGTGCCATCAGTGAGTCCTATAGCGGGAGGGCCTACGAGCAGTACTTC
CAISESYSGRAYEQYF
>TRBV5-1|TRBJ2-3|-|-
TGCGCCAGCAGCTTGGTCGGACGGGGAACAGATACGCAGTATTTT
CASSLVGRGTDTQYF
>TRBV12-3/TRBV12-4|TRBJ2-1|-|few
TGTGCCAGCAGCCTTGCTACCTTCAATGAGCAGTTCTTC
CASSLATFNEQFF
>TRBV12-3/TRBV12-4|TRBJ1-2|TRBD1|-
TGTGCCAGCAGTTTGGGACAGGGGCTAGGGATGGGCTACACCTTC
CASSLGQGLGMGYTF
>TRBV4-3|TRBJ2-7|TRBD2|-
TGCGCCAGCAGCCAAGGGACTAGCGGGAGGGCGAGCGAGCAGTACTTC
CASSQGTSGRASEQYF
>TRBV24-1|TRBJ2-3|-|-
TGTGCCACCCCGGGTAGCGCACCACAACATACGCAGTATTTT
CATPGSAPQHTQYF
>TRBV20-1|TRBJ1-2|TRBD1|few
TGCAGTGCTAGTGACCCGGGACAGGGGAATGGCTACACCTTC
CSASDPGQGNGYTF
>TRBV6-5|TRBJ1-2|TRBD1|-
TGTGCCAGCAGAACGACAGGGGACTATGGCTACACCTTC
CASRTTGDYGYTF
>TRBV28|TRBJ2-1|TRBD2|few
TGTGCCAGCAAGGTATTAGCGGGGGGGAAGGGGGAGCAGTTCTTC
CASKVLAGGKGEQFF
>TRBV2|TRBJ1-1|-|few
TGTGCCGGACGGACGGCGAACACTGAAGCTTTCTTT
CAGRTANTEAFF
>TRBV20-1|TRBJ2-1|-|-
TGCAGTGCTCCCGCTTACAATGAGCAGTTCTTC
CSAPAYNEQFF
>TRBV20-1|TRBJ2-7|-|few
TGCAGTGCTAGAAGGGCGGGGCCGTCTACCGAGCAGTACTTC
CSARRAGPSTEQYF
>TRBV24-1|TRBJ2-1|TRBD1|few
TGTGCCACCAGTGATTTCAACAGGGGGGTTGAGCAGTTCTTC
CATSDFNRGVEQFF
>TRBV10-3|TRBJ2-7|TRBD1|-
TGTGCCATCAGGGCCCAGGGGGCGGGCTACGAGCAGTACTTC
CAIRAQGAGYEQYF
>TRBV5-1|TRBJ2-3|TRBD2|-
TGCGCCAGCAGCCTATGGACTAGCGGGAGGGCCACAGATACGCAGTATTTT
CASSLWTSGRATDTQYF
>TRBV7-8|TRBJ1-5|TRBD1|few
TGTGCCAGCAGCTTAGGGGACAGGAGTCGCAATCAGCCCCAGCATTTT
CASSLGDRSRNQPQHF
>TRBV20-1|TRBJ2-3|-|few
TGCAGTGCTAGAGAAGACATAAACACAGATACGCAGTATTTT
CSAREDINTDTQYF
>TRBV29-1|TRBJ2-7|-|-
TGCAGCGTTGTGGGGGAGTACGAGCAGTACTTC
CSVVGEYEQYF
>TRBV5-5|TRBJ1-4|-|-
TGTGCCAGCAGCTTGTTTACGGACCGTAATAATGAAAAACTGTTTTTT
CASSLFTDRNNEKLFF
>TRBV10-1|TRBJ2-7|-|-
TGCGCCAGCAGTGAGAACGGGCCGTACGAGCAGTACTTC
CASSENGPYEQYF
>TRBV28|TRBJ1-6|TRBD1|-
TGTGCCAGCTGGCCCGGACAGGGATATTCACCCCTCCACTTT
CASWPGQGYSPLHF
>TRBV25-1|TRBJ2-2|TRBD2|-
TGTGCCAGCAGGCCGAGCGGGAGCACCGGGGAGCTGTTTTTT
CASRPSGSTGELFF
>TRBV5-4|TRBJ2-7|-|few
TGTGCCAGCAGCTTGGGAATAAAACCGGGAAGCAGGGAAACCTACGAGCAGTACTTC
CASSLGIKPGSRETYEQYF
>TRBV7-2|TRBJ2-1|-|once
TGTGCCAGCAGCTCAGGGACTGCTGACGTAGAGCAGTTCTTC
CASSSGTADVEQFF
>TRBV12-3/TRBV12-4|TRBJ2-2|TRBD1|few
TGTGCCAGCCGAGGGACAGGGGGCCCCGGGGAGCTGTTTTTT
CASRGTGGPGELFF
>TRBV6-1|TRBJ2-3|-|once
TGTGCCAGCAGTGAAGGTTTCCGGGCGGCAGATACGCAGTATTTT
CASSEGFRAADTQYF
>TRBV29-1|TRBJ2-2|-|-
TGCAGCGCCACGATGGGGGCAGTCACCGGGGAGCTGTTTTTT
CSATMGAVTGELFF
>TRBV29-1|TRBJ2-4|-|few
TGCAGCGTTGCAGGACTGCAAAACATTCAGTACTTC
CSVAGLQNIQYF
>TRBV12-3/TRBV12-4|TRBJ2-5|TRBD2|few
TGTGCCAGCAGTTCCGCACTAGCGGTCGGGGTTGAGACCCAGTACTTC
CASSSALAVGVETQYF
>TRBV9|TRBJ2-5|TRBD2|few
TGTGCCAGCAGTCCAGGTCCGACTAGCGGGAGGACAGAGACCCAGTACTTC
CASSPGPTSGRTETQYF
>TRBV20-1|TRBJ2-3|TRBD2|-
TGCAGTGCCGGGACTAGCGGGAGGAATACGCAGTATTTT
CSAGTSGRNTQYF
>TRBV4-2|TRBJ2-1|TRBD2|-
TGTGCCAGCAGCCCTAGCGGGATAACTGGAAATGAGCAGTTCTTC
CASSPSGITGNEQFF
>TRBV3-1|TRBJ2-1|-|few
TGTGCCAGCAGCCCCCGGGGGACGGACGTCGTGCCGTTCTTC
CASSPRGTDVVPFF
>TRBV29-1|TRBJ1-1|-|-
TGCAGCGTTGAAATGTATCAGGGGAACACTGAAGCTTTCTTT
CSVEMYQGNTEAFF
>TRBV4-3|TRBJ2-5|-|few
TGCGCCAGCAGCCAAGTTGGGGGCCGCAGTTCGGAGACCCAGTACTTC
CASSQVGGRSSETQYF
>TRBV12-3/TRBV12-4|TRBJ2-2|-|-
TGTGCCAGCAGTTTGGTCCGGCGCACCGGGGAGCTGTTTTTT
CASSLVRRTGELFF
>TRBV5-5|TRBJ1-2|TRBD1|few
TGTGCCAGCAGCTTCCGACAGGGGCGAGATGGCTACACCTTC
CASSFRQGRDGYTF
>TRBV12-3/TRBV12-4|TRBJ2-1|TRBD1|-
TGTGCCAGCAGCGCACTCCGGGACAGCTTAAATGAGCAGTTCTTC
CASSALRDSLNEQFF
>TRBV5-1|TRBJ2-2|-|few
TGCGCCAGCAGCCTAGGGAGCCCCACCGGGGAGCTGTTTTTT
CASSLGSPTGELFF